This TCR beta chain derives from a study of CD4 T cells in relation to SARS-CoV-2 and coronaviruses. The unexposed donors gave CD4+ T cells in about 2011-2018, prior to COVID-19. This clone was picked up one time. V lost 4 bases, J lost 2 bases, and 8 bases lay in between. Germline values: CDR1 MNHEY, CDR2 SMNVEV (reference sequence). The CDR3 covers 13 residues. Measured with immunoSEQ multiplex PCR; TCRdb has only the in-frame clones, and not every one. The repertoire holds around 69,000 clones, with about 94% as singletons. This TCR derives from a human donor in good health. This chain connects TRBV27 to TRBJ1-1, with no clear D. The material sequenced was naive CD4+ T cells from PBMCs. Specified subset: naive CD4+ T cells isolated by negative enrichment. The CDR3 reads CASSSRENTEAFF. The CDR3, as DNA: TGTGCCAGCAGTTCCAGAGAAAACACTGAAGCTTTCTTT.